Listed below are T cell receptor beta chains from one sample, sequenced in a study of T cell responses to AZD1222 COVID-19 vaccine. Sequencing used immunoSEQ multiplex PCR; TCRdb keeps in-frame clones, though not all of them. The sample includes tens of thousands of clones, 80% to 85% of them seen just once. The material was peripheral blood, obtained on day 0 of AZD1222 vaccination. These TCRs come from an adult in good health. Both conserved end residues are part of each CDR3. Each record gives: J gene, D gene, V gene, clone size, CDR3 DNA, CDR3 protein. A D gene is named only where the DNA matches it firmly. The size entry is marked missing in some rows and otherwise reads once, few, many or a size class.

J: TRBJ2-2; D: -; V: TRBV7-8; size: -; DNA: TGTGCCAGCAGCTTAGTTTCTGGGGACACCGGGGAGCTGTTTTTT; CDR3: CASSLVSGDTGELFF
J: TRBJ1-1; D: -; V: TRBV7-8; size: -; DNA: TGTGCCAGCAGCTTAGTTGGTGTCAACACTGAAGCTTTCTTT; CDR3: CASSLVGVNTEAFF
J: TRBJ1-1; D: -; V: TRBV29-1; size: -; DNA: TGCAGCGTTGATATATGGGACGGCCTAGAAGCTTTCTTT; CDR3: CSVDIWDGLEAFF
J: TRBJ2-7; D: -; V: TRBV19; size: -; DNA: TGTGCCAGTAGTGCGAGGGGGGGGTTCCCTCTCTACGAGCAGTACTTC; CDR3: CASSARGGFPLYEQYF
J: TRBJ1-4; D: -; V: TRBV19; size: -; DNA: TGTGCCAGTAGTATGTTTACAGCCGAAAAACTGTTTTTT; CDR3: CASSMFTAEKLFF
J: TRBJ2-3; D: -; V: TRBV7-6; size: -; DNA: TGTGCCAGCAGCCCGACTAACACAGATACGCAGTATTTT; CDR3: CASSPTNTDTQYF
J: TRBJ1-2; D: TRBD1; V: TRBV19; size: -; DNA: TGTGCCAGTAGTATAGATCAGGGGGAGGGCTATGGCTACACCTTC; CDR3: CASSIDQGEGYGYTF
J: TRBJ1-2; D: TRBD1; V: TRBV29-1; size: -; DNA: TGCAGCGTTGTTCTGTCAGGGGGTGCGACTACCTATGGCTACACCTTC; CDR3: CSVVLSGGATTYGYTF
J: TRBJ2-7; D: -; V: TRBV7-2; size: few; DNA: TGTGCCAGCAGCCGGGACGGGATGACCTACGAGCAGTACTTC; CDR3: CASSRDGMTYEQYF
J: TRBJ1-1; D: -; V: TRBV27; size: once; DNA: TGTGCCAGCAGTTCCGGCAGCTGGACTGAAGCTTTCTTT; CDR3: CASSSGSWTEAFF
J: TRBJ1-5; D: -; V: TRBV19; size: once; DNA: TGTGCCAGTAGTAATACCCGCAATCAGCCCCAGCATTTT; CDR3: CASSNTRNQPQHF
J: TRBJ2-2; D: TRBD2; V: TRBV9; size: -; DNA: TGTGCCAGCAGCTCACCAGTAGCGGGGGGAAACACCGGGGAGCTGTTTTTT; CDR3: CASSSPVAGGNTGELFF
J: TRBJ2-1; D: -; V: TRBV7-3; size: -; DNA: TGTGCCAGCAGCCCCGGCGGGTACAATGAGCAGTTCTTC; CDR3: CASSPGGYNEQFF
J: TRBJ1-4; D: -; V: TRBV28; size: -; DNA: TGTGCCAGCAGCCCAGGACCTGGAGAAAAACTGTTTTTT; CDR3: CASSPGPGEKLFF
J: TRBJ2-1; D: -; V: TRBV21-1; size: -; DNA: TGTGCCAGCAGCAAACGACCATGGCTAAAATCCTACAATGAGCAGTTCTTC; CDR3: CASSKRPWLKSYNEQFF